This TCR beta chain appears in the sequencing data of a study of T cell therapy after organ transplantation. On the study more broadly: Therapy products were autologous CMV-specific T cells, peptide-expanded for around two weeks. T cell doses, up to 6, came every 2 weeks; follow-up lasted 25 to 35 weeks. Notes on the study in general: Effects of concurrent antirejection and antiviral medications were not evaluable.

Germline assignment: CDR1 SGHNT and CDR2 YYREEE (reference sequence). CDR3 length: 16 residues. V was shortened by 2 bases and J by 4 bases, with 18 bases between the two germline ends. In regard to this clone: Antigen: not known.

Time point given: 20-29 weeks after completion of therapy. Sequenced by immunoSEQ multiplex PCR; TCRdb stores in-frame clones only, minus some. The sample contains about 1,000 clones, roughly 65% of which appear only once. The source is a human patient who had received a solid organ transplant and had CMV disease. The graft donor may account for some of the T cells. Sequences were derived from CD8+ T cells from blood, sampled after autologous CMV-specific T cell therapy. The chain joins TRBV5-4 to TRBJ2-5; tentatively, D is TRBD2 (7 bases). CDR3 nucleotide sequence: TGTGCCAGCAGCTTAGATCTGGGGGGGGGCCCAGAGACCCAGTACTTC. Translated: CASSLDLGGGPETQYF.